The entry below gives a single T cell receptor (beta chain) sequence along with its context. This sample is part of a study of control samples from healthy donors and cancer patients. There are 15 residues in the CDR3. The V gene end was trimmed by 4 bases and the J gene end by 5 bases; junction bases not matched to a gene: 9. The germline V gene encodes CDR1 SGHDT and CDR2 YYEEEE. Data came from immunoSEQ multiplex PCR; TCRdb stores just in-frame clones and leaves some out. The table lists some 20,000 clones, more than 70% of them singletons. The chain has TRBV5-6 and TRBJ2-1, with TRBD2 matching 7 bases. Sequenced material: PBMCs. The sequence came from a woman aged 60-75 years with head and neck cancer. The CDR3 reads CASSPVGREHNEQFF. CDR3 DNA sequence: TGTGCCAGCAGCCCCGTCGGGCGGGAGCACAATGAGCAGTTCTTC. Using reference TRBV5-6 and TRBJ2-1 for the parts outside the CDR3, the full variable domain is DAGVTQSPTHLIKTRGQQVTLRCSPKSGHDTVSWYQQALGQGPQFIFQYYEEEERQRGNFPDRFSGHQFPNYSSELNVNALLLGDSALYLCASSPVGREHNEQFFGPGTRLTVL.